At least ten counts were recorded for the clone carrying this TCR beta chain. This entry comes from a study of neurological immune-mediated disorders. Germline loops: CDR1 MNHNY, CDR2 SVGAGI (reference sequence). With 0 bases clipped from V and 1 base from J, the junction kept 6 bases outside the gene matches. This CDR3 has 17 residues. TCRdb recomputed calls from the 5' RACE reads with MiXCR, one row per CDR3 protein. The profile shows 70,000 or so distinct CDR3 sequences, 3.2% of them singletons. This sequence joins TRBV6-6 and TRBJ2-1, with TRBD2 matching over 7 bases. The specimen sequenced was PBMCs. The source is a woman in her 50s with multiple sclerosis. The CDR3 bases are TGTGCCAGCAGTTACTCGAGCGGACTAGGGTCCTACAATGAGCAGTTCTTC. Amino acids: CASSYSSGLGSYNEQFF.